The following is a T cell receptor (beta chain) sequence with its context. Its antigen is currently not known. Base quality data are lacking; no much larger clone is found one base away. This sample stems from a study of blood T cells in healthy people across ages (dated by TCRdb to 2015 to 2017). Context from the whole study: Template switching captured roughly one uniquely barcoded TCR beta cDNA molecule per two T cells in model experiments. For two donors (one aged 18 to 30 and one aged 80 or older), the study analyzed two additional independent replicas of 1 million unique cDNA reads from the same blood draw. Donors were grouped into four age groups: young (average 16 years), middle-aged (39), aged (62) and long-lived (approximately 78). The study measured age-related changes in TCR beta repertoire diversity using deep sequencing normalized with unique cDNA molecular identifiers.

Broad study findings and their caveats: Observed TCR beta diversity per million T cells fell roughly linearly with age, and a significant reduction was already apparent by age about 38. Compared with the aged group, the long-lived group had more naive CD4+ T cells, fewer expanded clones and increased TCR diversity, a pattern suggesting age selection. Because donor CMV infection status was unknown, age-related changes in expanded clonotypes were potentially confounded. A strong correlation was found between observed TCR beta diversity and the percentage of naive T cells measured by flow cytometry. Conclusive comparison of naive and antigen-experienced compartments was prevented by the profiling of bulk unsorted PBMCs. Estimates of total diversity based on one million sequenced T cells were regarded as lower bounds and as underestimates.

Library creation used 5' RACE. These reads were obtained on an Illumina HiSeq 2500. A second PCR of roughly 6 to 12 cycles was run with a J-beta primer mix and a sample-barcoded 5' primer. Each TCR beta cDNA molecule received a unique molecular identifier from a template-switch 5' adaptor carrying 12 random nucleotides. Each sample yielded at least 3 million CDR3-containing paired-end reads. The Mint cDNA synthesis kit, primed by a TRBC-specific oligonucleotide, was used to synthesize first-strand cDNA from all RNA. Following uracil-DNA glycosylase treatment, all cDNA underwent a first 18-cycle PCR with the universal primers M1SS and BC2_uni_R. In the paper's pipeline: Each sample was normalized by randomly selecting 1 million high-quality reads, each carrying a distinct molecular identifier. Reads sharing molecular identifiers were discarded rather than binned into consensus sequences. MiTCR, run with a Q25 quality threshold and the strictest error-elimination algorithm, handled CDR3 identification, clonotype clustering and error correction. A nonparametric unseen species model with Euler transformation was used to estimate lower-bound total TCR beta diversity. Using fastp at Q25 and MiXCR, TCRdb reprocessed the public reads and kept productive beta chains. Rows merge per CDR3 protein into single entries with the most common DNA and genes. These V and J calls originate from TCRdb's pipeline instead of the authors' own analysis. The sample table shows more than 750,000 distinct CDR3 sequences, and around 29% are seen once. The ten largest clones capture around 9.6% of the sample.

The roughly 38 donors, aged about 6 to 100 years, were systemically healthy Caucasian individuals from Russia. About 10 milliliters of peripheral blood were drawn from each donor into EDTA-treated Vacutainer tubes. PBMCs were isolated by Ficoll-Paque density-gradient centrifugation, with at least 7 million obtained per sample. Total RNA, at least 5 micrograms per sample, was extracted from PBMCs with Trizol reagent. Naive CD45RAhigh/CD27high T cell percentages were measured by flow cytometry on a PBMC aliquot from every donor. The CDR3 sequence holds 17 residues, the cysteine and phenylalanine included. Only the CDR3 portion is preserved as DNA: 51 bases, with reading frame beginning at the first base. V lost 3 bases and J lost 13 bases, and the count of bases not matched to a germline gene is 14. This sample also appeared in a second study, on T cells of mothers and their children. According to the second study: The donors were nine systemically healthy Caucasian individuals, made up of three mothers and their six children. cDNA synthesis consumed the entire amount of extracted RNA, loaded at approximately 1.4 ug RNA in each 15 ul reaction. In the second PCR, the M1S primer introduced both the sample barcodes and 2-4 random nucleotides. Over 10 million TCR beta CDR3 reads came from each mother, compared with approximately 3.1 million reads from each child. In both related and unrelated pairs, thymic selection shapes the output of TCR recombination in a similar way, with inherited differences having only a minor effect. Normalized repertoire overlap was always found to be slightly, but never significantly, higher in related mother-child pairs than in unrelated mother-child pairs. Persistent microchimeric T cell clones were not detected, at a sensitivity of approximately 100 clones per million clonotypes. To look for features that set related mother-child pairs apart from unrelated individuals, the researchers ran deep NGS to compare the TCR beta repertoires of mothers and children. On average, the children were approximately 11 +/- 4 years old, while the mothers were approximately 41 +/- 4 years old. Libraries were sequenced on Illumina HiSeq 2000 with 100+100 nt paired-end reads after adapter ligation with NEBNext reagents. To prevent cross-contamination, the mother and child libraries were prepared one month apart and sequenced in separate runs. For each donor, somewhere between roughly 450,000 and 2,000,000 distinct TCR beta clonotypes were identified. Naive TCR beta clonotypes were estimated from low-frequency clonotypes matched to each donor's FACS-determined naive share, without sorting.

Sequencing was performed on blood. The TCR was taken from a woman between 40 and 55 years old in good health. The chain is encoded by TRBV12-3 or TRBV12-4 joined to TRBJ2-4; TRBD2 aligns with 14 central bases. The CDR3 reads CASSFLTSGGASNEQYF. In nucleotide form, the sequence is TGTGCCAGCAGTTTCCTGACTAGCGGGGGGGCAAGCAATGAGCAGTACTTC.